This T cell receptor beta chain derives from a study of tumour-infiltrating T cells in Burkitt lymphoma. For the study at large: Overall and progression-free survival were predicted by productive clonality.

Some clones are missing from TCRdb's copy, which holds only in-frame ones; the method was immunoSEQ multiplex PCR. Found here are approximately 15,000 clones, 25% to 35% of them singletons; the top ten hold 6.2%. The ends lost 3 bases at V and 2 bases at J; junction bases unmatched: 2. Germline V CDR1 and CDR2: SGHRS, YFSETQ. The CDR3 length is 14 residues. This clonotype was obtained from a human donor with diffuse large B-cell lymphoma. The sample consisted of tumor tissue. The rearrangement uses TRBV5-1 and TRBJ2-7; 10 bases fit TRBD2. Written as DNA, the CDR3 is TGCGCCAGCAGCTGGACTAGCGGAACCTACGAGCAGTACTTC. It yields the protein CASSWTSGTYEQYF.